Each of the 30 T cell receptor beta chains below was sequenced from the same sample in a study of CD8 T cells in ankylosing spondylitis. TCRdb used MiXCR to reprocess the 5' RACE reads, holding one entry per CDR3 protein. Seen here are hundreds of thousands of distinct CDR3 sequences, approximately 11% observed once, and the top ten hold approximately 6.2%. These TCRs are of unknown antigen specificity. Study conclusions and caveats: A motif of eight highly homologous TCR beta variants was seen as apparently characteristic of ankylosing spondylitis blood.

The specimen sequenced was blood, either unsorted or a sorted T cell fraction (not recorded which). These receptors all stem from a male donor with ankylosing spondylitis.

This clonotype was seen more than once but under ten times. The CDR3 loop reads CASSEAPGTGGSIGELFF. The CDR3 DNA sequence: TGTGCCAGCAGTGAAGCCCCCGGGACAGGCGGTTCGATCGGGGAGCTGTTTTTT. The chain carries TRBV27 and TRBJ2-2; 8 nucleotides match TRBD1. V lost 5 bases and J lost 7; bases outside the gene matches: 18. The germline V gene encodes CDR1 MNHEY and CDR2 SMNVEV (reference sequence). The CDR3 consists of 18 residues.

This clonotype was seen a few times. The chain recombines TRBV19 with TRBJ2-7; 7 bases match TRBD2. Germline trimming cut 1 base from V and 4 bases from J; bases unmatched to any gene: 10. CDR3 size: 16 residues. Germline CDR1 is LNHDA and CDR2 is SQIVND (reference sequence). The CDR3 loop is CASSIVPSSGLYEQYF. The CDR3 DNA follows: TGTGCCAGTAGTATAGTCCCTTCTAGCGGATTATACGAGCAGTACTTC.

This clonotype was seen repeatedly, ten times or more. The chain recombines TRBV7-2 with TRBJ2-2, with D hard to call. CDR1 and CDR2 (germline): SGHTA, FQGNSA. Trimming left V 4 bases short and J 4 bases short, with 10 bases between. There are 14 residues in the CDR3. Here the CDR3 reads CASSYRQITGELFF. The CDR3 region has the DNA TGTGCCAGCAGCTACCGACAAATCACCGGGGAGCTGTTTTTT.

The V call is TRBV12-3 or TRBV12-4, the J call TRBJ2-7; D is undetermined. The V end lost 6 bases, the J end lost 4 bases, and 10 bases lay between the germline ends. The CDR3 consists of 12 residues. The CDR3 sequence is CASSPNFYEQYV. The CDR3, as DNA: TGTGCCAGCAGCCCCAATTTTTACGAGCAGTACGTC.

This chain uses TRBV6-1 with TRBJ2-2, with D perhaps TRBD1 (5 bases). The length of the CDR3 is 15 residues. From germline, CDR1 is MNHNS and CDR2 SASEGT. V lost 7 bases and J 0 bases, leaving 12 bases between the germline ends. The CDR3 spells CASTRTPSNTGELFF. CDR3 DNA: TGTGCCAGCACCCGGACACCGTCGAACACCGGGGAGCTGTTTTTT.

Of note for this clonotype: A much larger clone is a single base away; this may be a read error. The chain couples TRBV14 to TRBJ2-7; TRBD2 matches 12 bases. The CDR3 has 15 residues. V lost 4 bases, J lost 3 bases, and 4 bases stayed unmatched. The germline V gene encodes CDR1 SGHDN and CDR2 FVKESK. The CDR3 reads CASSPTSGRNYEQYF. For the CDR3, the DNA is TGTGCCAGCAGCCCGACTAGCGGGAGAAACTACGAGCAGTACTTC. The entire variable domain, with the rest obtained from reference TRBV14 and TRBJ2-7, is as follows: EAGVTQFPSHSVIEKGQTVTLRCDPISGHDNLYWYRRVMGKEIKFLLHFVKESKQDESGMPNNRFLAERTGGTYSTLKVQPAELEDSGVYFCASSPTSGRNYEQYFGPGTRLTVT.

This clonotype was detected ten times or more. The chain couples TRBV20-1 to TRBJ2-1; 8 bases match TRBD2. With 2 bases clipped from V and 15 bases from J, the junction kept 9 bases outside the gene matches. Looked up from germline, CDR1 is DFQATT and CDR2 is SNEGSKA (reference sequence). This CDR3 contains 12 residues. CDR3 loop: CSARSLAGMGFF. The CDR3 DNA follows: TGCAGTGCTAGATCCTTAGCGGGGATGGGGTTCTTC.

This clonotype came up a few times. The chain is built from TRBV7-2 and TRBJ1-4, with a tentative D call TRBD1 (6 bases). This CDR3 is built from 16 residues. The V gene's germline CDR1 is SGHTA and CDR2 FQGNSA. The V and J ends lost 4 bases and 3 bases respectively, with 15 bases between them. The CDR3 coding sequence is TGTGCCAGCAGCTCCCGCAGAGGGGGGTCTAATGAAAAACTGTTTTTT. This codes for CASSSRRGGSNEKLFF.

This clonotype was observed a single time. Mismatch with germline at one junction end may stem from a read error. The CDR3 here is CCARDPLLSGRAVNEQFF. The DNA of the CDR3 is TGCTGTGCTAGAGATCCTCTCCTGAGCGGGAGGGCCGTGAATGAGCAGTTCTTC. V gene TRBV20-1 combines with J gene TRBJ2-1; TRBD2 matches at 10 bases. The CDR3 totals 18 residues. The germline V gene has CDR1 DFQATT and CDR2 SNEGSKA (reference sequence).

In its sample, this clonotype was seen a few times. This chain joins TRBV7-2 and TRBJ2-2; D call uncertain. CDR1 is SGHTA, CDR2 FQGNSA, per germline. This CDR3 comprises 13 residues. Trimming stripped 5 bases from V and 5 bases from J, with 9 bases between. CDR3 region: CASSRPRTGELFF. CDR3 DNA sequence: TGTGCCAGCAGCCGGCCCCGTACCGGGGAGCTGTTTTTT. Full variable domain (outside the CDR3, taken from reference TRBV7-2 and TRBJ2-2): GAGVSQSPSNKVTEKGKDVELRCDPISGHTALYWYRQSLGQGLEFLIYFQGNSAPDKSGLPSDRFSAERTGGSVSTLTIQRTQQEDSAVYLCASSRPRTGELFFGEGSRLTVL.

V gene TRBV20-1 combines with J gene TRBJ2-7; 9 positions agree with TRBD2. This CDR3 spans 15 amino acids. V dropped 0 bases and J dropped 3; count of bases not matched to a gene: 6. CDR1 and CDR2 from the germline V gene are DFQATT and SNEGSKA (reference sequence). The CDR3 nucleotides are TGCAGTGCTAGAGATCATCTAGCGGGAAACTACGAGCAGTACGTC. This encodes CSARDHLAGNYEQYV.

The chain is built from TRBV6-5 and TRBJ1-2; the D gene is possibly TRBD1 (5 bases). The CDR3 contains 13 residues. Germline loops: CDR1 MNHEY, CDR2 SVGAGI. Trimming cost V 6 bases and J 0 bases, with 8 bases left between them. The CDR3 region is CASRTGANYGYTF. CDR3 nucleotide sequence: TGTGCCAGCAGAACAGGAGCTAACTATGGCTACACCTTC.

This clonotype has just a few counts. The V gene is TRBV27, the J gene TRBJ2-1; 13 nucleotides match TRBD2. The CDR3 contains 14 residues. Germline-derived CDR1 and CDR2 are MNHEY and SMNVEV (reference sequence). V lost 5 bases, J lost 7 bases, and 2 bases stayed unmatched. The CDR3 loop reads CASSKGLAGNEQFF. Written as DNA, the CDR3 is TGTGCCAGCAGTAAGGGACTAGCGGGAAATGAGCAGTTCTTC.

This clonotype was seen a few times. The chain has TRBV28 and TRBJ2-5, with TRBD2 identical over 12 bases. The CDR3 spans 16 residues. The germline V gene encodes CDR1 MDHEN and CDR2 SYDVKM. V was pared by 5 bases and J by 4 bases, with 8 bases of the junction left unmatched. The chain's CDR3 is CASSASSGRALETQYF. The DNA for the CDR3 is TGTGCCAGCAGTGCATCTAGCGGGAGGGCCTTAGAGACCCAGTACTTC.

The chain recombines TRBV5-1 with TRBJ2-5; 12 nucleotides align to TRBD2. The germline V gene encodes CDR1 SGHRS and CDR2 YFSETQ. V lost 0 bases to trimming and J lost 5 bases; unmatched junction nucleotides: 5. The CDR3 extends over 16 amino acids. The DNA of the CDR3 is TGCGCCAGCAGCTTGGGGGGACTAGCGGGCTACGAGACCCAGTACTTC. Translating gives CASSLGGLAGYETQYF. Together with reference TRBV5-1 and TRBJ2-5, the CDR3 gives the full variable domain: KAGVTQTPRYLIKTRGQQVTLSCSPISGHRSVSWYQQTPGQGLQFLFEYFSETQRNKGNFPGRFSGRQFSNSRSEMNVSTLELGDSALYLCASSLGGLAGYETQYFGPGTRLLVL.

This chain connects TRBV6-6 to TRBJ2-1; 11 bases align to TRBD2. CDR1 MNHNY and CDR2 SVGAGI come from the germline V gene (reference sequence). With V trimmed by 9 bases and J by 7 bases, 2 bases remained unmatched. This CDR3 is 12 amino acids long. This CDR3 is CASWTSGNEQFF. The DNA of the CDR3 is TGTGCCAGTTGGACTAGCGGGAATGAGCAGTTCTTC.

This clonotype appeared many times. The rearrangement joins TRBV12-3 or TRBV12-4 to TRBJ2-5; 7 bases agree with TRBD1. CDR3 length: 13 residues. Losses at the gene ends were 5 bases for V and 1 base for J; bases not matched to a gene: 1. The CDR3 here is CASSDRAQETQYF. The CDR3 coding sequence is TGTGCCAGCAGTGACAGGGCCCAAGAGACCCAGTACTTC.

This chain connects TRBV11-3 to TRBJ2-2; no clear D gene. From germline, CDR1 is SGHNT and CDR2 YENEEA. The V gene lost 5 bases and the J gene lost 6 bases, with 19 bases spanning the gap. The CDR3 contains 16 residues. The CDR3 DNA reads as TGTGCCAGCAGCCCAAGGTCCCGCCCGATGGCCGGGGAGCTGTTTTTT. It is translated as CASSPRSRPMAGELFF. Complete variable domain (other parts from reference TRBV11-3 and TRBJ2-2): EAGVVQSPRYKIIEKKQPVAFWCNPISGHNTLYWYLQNLGQGPELLIRYENEEAVDDSQLPKDRFSAERLKGVDSTLKIQPAELGDSAVYLCASSPRSRPMAGELFFGEGSRLTVL.

The chain has TRBV5-4 and TRBJ2-1; the D gene is possibly TRBD2 (6 bases). This CDR3 region has 16 residues. CDR1 SGHNT and CDR2 YYREEE come from the germline V gene (reference sequence). The V and J ends lost 3 bases and 1 base respectively, with 14 bases between them. The CDR3 loop is CASSSPAGTSYNEQFF. In DNA form, the CDR3 reads TGTGCCAGCAGCTCCCCCGCCGGGACTTCCTACAATGAGCAGTTCTTC.

This clonotype appeared a few times. This chain uses TRBV12-3 or TRBV12-4 with TRBJ2-5, with TRBD2 identical over 9 bases. Losses at the gene ends were 6 bases for V and 4 bases for J; bases not matched to a gene: 6. This CDR3 contains 14 residues. In DNA form, the CDR3 reads TGTGCCAGCAGATCTAGCGGGGTGTCAGAGACCCAGTACTTC. Residues: CASRSSGVSETQYF.

This clonotype was recorded at least ten times. The rearrangement joins TRBV9 to TRBJ1-5; no clear D gene. CDR3 size: 16 residues. V lost 3 bases and J 7 bases, leaving 20 bases between the germline ends. Germline values: CDR1 SGDLS, CDR2 YYNGEE. CDR3 region: CASSAGVGRGGQPQHF. The CDR3 DNA sequence: TGTGCCAGCAGCGCCGGAGTAGGGCGGGGAGGACAGCCCCAGCATTTT.

Ten or more counts support this clonotype. This chain uses TRBV5-1 with TRBJ2-2; D gene ambiguous. V was pared by 1 base and J by 0 bases, with 13 bases between. The CDR3 loop spans 17 amino acids. Germline V gene lookup returns CDR1 SGHRS and CDR2 YFSETQ. In DNA, the CDR3 is TGCGCCAGCAGCTTGCCTTTACAGTCTTCGAACACCGGGGAGCTGTTTTTT. Translated, it gives CASSLPLQSSNTGELFF.

This clonotype was counted a few times. The rearrangement uses TRBV6-1 and TRBJ1-2; D remains ambiguous. CDR1 is MNHNS and CDR2 is SASEGT in the germline V gene. V lost 6 bases, J lost 7 bases, and 15 bases lay in between. The CDR3 length is 13 residues. CDR3 protein: CASRRLQDLGYTF. The CDR3 DNA follows: TGTGCCAGCAGACGTCTTCAGGATCTTGGCTACACCTTC.

This clonotype showed up just a few times. The chain joins TRBV12-3 or TRBV12-4 to TRBJ2-3; 8 bases line up with TRBD1. The CDR3 extends over 15 amino acids. The J segment lost 1 base and the V segment lost 5 bases, leaving 5 bases of the junction unmatched. This chain's CDR3 is CASSTTGDGTDTQYF. The CDR3, as DNA: TGTGCCAGCAGTACGACAGGGGATGGCACAGATACGCAGTATTTT.

The chain recombines TRBV5-6 with TRBJ2-1, with 10 bases identical to TRBD2. J lost 5 bases, V lost 4 bases, and 6 bases had no gene match. This CDR3 is built from 15 residues. CDR1 is SGHDT and CDR2 is YYEEEE in the germline V gene. This chain's CDR3 is CASSPQREGDNEQFF. The CDR3 DNA follows: TGTGCCAGCAGCCCCCAGCGGGAGGGAGACAATGAGCAGTTCTTC.

The chain combines TRBV6-6 with TRBJ1-5; 7 positions match TRBD1. From germline, CDR1 is MNHNY and CDR2 SVGAGI (reference sequence). The CDR3 is made up of 13 amino acids. The trim removed 5 bases at V and 5 bases at J, leaving 3 bases unmatched. CDR3 region: CASSKQGHQPQHF. The DNA for the CDR3 is TGTGCCAGCAGTAAACAGGGGCATCAGCCCCAGCATTTT.

This clonotype was seen ten or more times. V gene TRBV5-1 combines with J gene TRBJ2-1, with D maybe TRBD1 (6 bases). Germline V gene data show CDR1 as SGHRS and CDR2 as YFSETQ. This CDR3 has 15 residues. The germline V and J ends were trimmed by 2 bases and 5 bases, with 14 bases remaining between them. The CDR3 loop reads CASSFTDRANNEQFF. CDR3 sequence (DNA): TGCGCCAGCAGCTTTACGGACAGAGCAAACAATGAGCAGTTCTTC.

Only a few counts were recorded for this clonotype. The J gene is TRBJ1-3, the V gene TRBV12-3 or TRBV12-4; no definite D call. V lost 8 bases to trimming and J lost 0 bases, with 11 bases between them. The length of the CDR3 is 14 residues. CDR3 in amino acids: CASGIRSSGNTIYF. The CDR3 DNA is TGTGCCAGCGGCATTAGGAGCTCTGGAAACACCATATATTTT.

The genes are TRBV21-1 and TRBJ2-7. TRBV21-1 is flagged as a pseudogene. The CDR3 runs 14 residues. In nucleotides, the CDR3 is TGTGCCAGCCAATTACAGTCTAGACACTCCGAGCAGTACGTC. Encoded protein: CASQLQSRHSEQYV.

This clonotype appeared a few times. The J gene is TRBJ2-4, the V gene TRBV12-3 or TRBV12-4; no firm D call. This CDR3 region has 14 residues. Trimming removed 6 bases at V and 0 bases at J, with 9 bases between. CDR3 loop: CASSSALAKNIQYF. In DNA form, the CDR3 reads TGTGCCAGCAGCTCCGCACTAGCCAAAAACATTCAGTACTTC.